This T cell receptor (beta chain) originates from a study of OX40 agonist ivuxolimab in advanced cancers. At the level of the study: It was ivuxolimab, an agonistic anti-OX40 (CD134) antibody, that patients were treated with.

Method: immunoSEQ multiplex PCR; TCRdb's copy keeps in-frame clones and lacks some. The table lists 90,000 or so clones, around 90% of them singletons. This clonotype originated in an adult with an advanced solid tumor such as melanoma, head and neck, liver or kidney cancer. Sequencing was performed on CD4+ or CD8+ T cells sorted from blood, taken in a trial of the OX40 agonist ivuxolimab.

The DNA of the CDR3 is TGTGCCAGCAGTGAAGGGTCACCCTCCTACGAGCAGTACTTC. This gives the protein CASSEGSPSYEQYF. The chain joins TRBV6-5 to TRBJ2-7, with D uncertain. Trimming removed 5 bases from V and 0 bases from J, with 11 bases in between. The CDR3 loop spans 14 amino acids. The germline V gene has CDR1 MNHEY and CDR2 SVGAGI.